Listed below are T cell receptor beta chains from one sample, sequenced in a study of cytomegalovirus exposure and HLA in healthy donors. TCRdb's copy holds only in-frame clones and misses some; the assay was immunoSEQ multiplex PCR. The data show some 140,000 clones, with 70% to 85% seen just once and about 27% held by the top ten. The sample taken for sequencing was PBMCs. The receptors come from a man under 40 in good health and CMV-seropositive. Each CDR3 is given with its conserved first and last residue. D genes are given only for firm matches. Clone sizes are given selectively: once, few, many, or a class where the clone is expanded.

TRBJ2-5 TRBD2 TRBV18 - TGTGCCAGCTCCCCACAGACTAGCGGGGGCCAAGAGACCCAGTACTTC CASSPQTSGGQETQYF
TRBJ1-2 TRBD1 TRBV6-1 - TGTGCCAGCAGTGTTACCCGGGACAGCAACTATGGCTACACCTTC CASSVTRDSNYGYTF
TRBJ2-7 TRBD2 TRBV2 once TGTGCCAGCAGTTGGGGGGGACGGGCTTCAGTCGAGCAGTACTTC CASSWGGRASVEQYF
TRBJ2-1 TRBD1 TRBV2 - TGTGCCAGCAGTGTAACAGGGGGCACCGGATACAATGAGCAGTTCTTC CASSVTGGTGYNEQFF
TRBJ1-2 - TRBV6-6 - TGTGCCAGCAGCCCCGGACAGAACTATGGCTACACCTTC CASSPGQNYGYTF
TRBJ2-7 TRBD2 TRBV19 - TGTGCCAGTAGTCCTAGCGGGGGACCCTCCTACGAGCAGTACTTC CASSPSGGPSYEQYF
TRBJ2-5 TRBD1 TRBV18 - TGTGCCAGCTCACCTCGGCGGGCAGGGGGCCAAGAGACCCAGTACTTC CASSPRRAGGQETQYF
TRBJ1-4 - TRBV18 - TGTGCCAGCTCACCATGGACAGAAAATGAAAAACTGTTTTTT CASSPWTENEKLFF
TRBJ2-1 - TRBV27 - TGTGCCAGCAGTTTACTCGCGGTGAGCTCCTACAATGAGCAGTTCTTC CASSLLAVSSYNEQFF
TRBJ1-1 - TRBV11-1 - TGTGCCAGCAGCTTAAATTGGGGGGTAAATGATGAAGCTTTCTTT CASSLNWGVNDEAFF
TRBJ1-3 - TRBV29-1 - TGCAGCGTAACAGGGACCGGAAACACCATATATTTT CSVTGTGNTIYF
TRBJ2-3 - TRBV6-4 - TGTGCCAGCAGTGGGGGGGACCCCACAGATACGCAGTATTTT CASSGGDPTDTQYF
TRBJ2-2 TRBD2 TRBV10-1 - TGCGCCAGCAGTGACCAGCGGGAGGGGGGCACCGGGGAGCTGTTTTTT CASSDQREGGTGELFF
TRBJ2-4 TRBD1 TRBV2 - TGTGCCAGCAGGATACAGGGGGCAGCCAAAAACATTCAGTACTTC CASRIQGAAKNIQYF
TRBJ1-2 TRBD1 TRBV6-4 - TGTGCCAGCAGTCGAAGCACTAACGGGACAGGGAATAACTATGGCTACACCTTC CASSRSTNGTGNNYGYTF
TRBJ2-5 TRBD2 TRBV9 - TGTGCCAGCACCCCTACAGCGGGGAGACAAGAGACCCAGTACTTC CASTPTAGRQETQYF
TRBJ1-3 - TRBV7-9 once TGTGCCAGCACCGACAGGCCCCTCCAGTCAGGAAACACCATATATTTT CASTDRPLQSGNTIYF
TRBJ1-1 - TRBV5-6 - TGTGCCAGCAGCTTGGTGGACACCCGTGAAGCTTTCTTT CASSLVDTREAFF
TRBJ1-5 - TRBV9 - TGTGCCAGCAGCGTAGGATCAGGGATGGGTCAGCCCCAGCATTTT CASSVGSGMGQPQHF
TRBJ2-7 TRBD2 TRBV7-2 - TGTGCCAGCAGCTTGCAGCGTAGCGGGGGGGCGGGCGAGCAGTACTTC CASSLQRSGGAGEQYF
TRBJ1-3 - TRBV6-5 - TGTGCCAGCAGGAAAGGCGGCTCTGGAAACACCATATATTTT CASRKGGSGNTIYF
TRBJ2-6 - TRBV5-1 - TGCGCCAGCAGCTTGGAGGGGGCTGGGGCCAACGTCCTGACTTTC CASSLEGAGANVLTF
TRBJ1-1 - TRBV5-1 - TGCGCCAGCAAGAGACAGAACACTGAAGCTTTCTTT CASKRQNTEAFF
TRBJ1-6 - TRBV19 - TGTGCCAGTCGTCCTACAGGGTATAATTCACCCCTCCACTTT CASRPTGYNSPLHF
TRBJ2-5 TRBD2 TRBV4-1 - TGCGCCAGCAGTACCGGACTAGCGCTACAAGAGACCCAGTACTTC CASSTGLALQETQYF
TRBJ2-3 - TRBV5-4 once TGTGCCAGCACCCCGGACAGCAGCACAGATACGCAGTATTTT CASTPDSSTDTQYF
TRBJ1-3 TRBD1 TRBV5-4 - TGTGCCAGCAGCTTACAGGGGCAGAACTCTGGAAACACCATATATTTT CASSLQGQNSGNTIYF
TRBJ1-2 - TRBV9 few TGTGCCAGCCGGCGGGTGACCTATGGCTACACCTTC CASRRVTYGYTF